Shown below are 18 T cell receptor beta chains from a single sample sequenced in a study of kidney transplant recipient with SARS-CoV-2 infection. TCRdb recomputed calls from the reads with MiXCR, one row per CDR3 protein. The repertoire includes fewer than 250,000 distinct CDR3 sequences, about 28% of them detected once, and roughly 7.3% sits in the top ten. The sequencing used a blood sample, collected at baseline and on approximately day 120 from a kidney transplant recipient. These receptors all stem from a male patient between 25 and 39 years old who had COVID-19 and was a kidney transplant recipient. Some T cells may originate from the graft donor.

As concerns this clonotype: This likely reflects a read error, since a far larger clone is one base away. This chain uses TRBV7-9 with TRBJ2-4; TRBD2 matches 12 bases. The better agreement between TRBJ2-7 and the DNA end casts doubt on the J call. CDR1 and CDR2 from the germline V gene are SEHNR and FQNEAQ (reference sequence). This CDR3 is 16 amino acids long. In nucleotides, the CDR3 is TGTGCCAGCATCCGTTGGACTAGCGGGATCGACTACGAGCAGTACTTC. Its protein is CASIRWTSGIDYEQYF.

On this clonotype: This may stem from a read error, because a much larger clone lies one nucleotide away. The CDR3 is CASSTGRYYGYTF. For the CDR3, the DNA is TGTGCCAGCTCAACGGGACGGTACTATGGCTACACCTTC. The chain couples TRBV18 to TRBJ1-2; TRBD1 is a possible D gene (5 bases). Germline V gene lookup returns CDR1 KGHSH and CDR2 LQKENI. The CDR3 has 13 residues. Trimming shortened V by 5 bases and J by 3 bases, and 10 bases separated the two germline ends.

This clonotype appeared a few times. For the CDR3, the DNA is TGCGCCAGCAGCACAGGGGGTGATACGCAGTATTTT. It codes for CASSTGGDTQYF. The chain couples TRBV10-2 to TRBJ2-3; 8 nucleotides match TRBD1. The V gene end was trimmed by 6 bases and the J gene end by 6 bases; junction bases not matched to a gene: 2. Germline CDR1 reads WSHSY; CDR2 reads SAAADI. The length of the CDR3 is 12 residues.

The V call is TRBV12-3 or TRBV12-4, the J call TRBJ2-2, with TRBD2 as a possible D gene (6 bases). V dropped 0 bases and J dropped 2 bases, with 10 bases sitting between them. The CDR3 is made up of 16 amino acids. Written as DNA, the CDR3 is TGTGCCAGCAGTTTAGCCGGGCGGGGAAACACCGGGGAGCTGTTTTTT. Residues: CASSLAGRGNTGELFF.

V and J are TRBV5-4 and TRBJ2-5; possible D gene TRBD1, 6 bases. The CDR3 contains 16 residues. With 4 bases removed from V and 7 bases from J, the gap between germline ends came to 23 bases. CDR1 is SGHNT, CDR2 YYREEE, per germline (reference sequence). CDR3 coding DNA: TGTGCCAGCAGCCAGGAGCTACGCAGGGGCCAGGGGACCCAGTACTTC. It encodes CASSQELRRGQGTQYF. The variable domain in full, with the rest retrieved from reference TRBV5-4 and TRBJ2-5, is ETGVTQSPTHLIKTRGQQVTLRCSSQSGHNTVSWYQQALGQGPQFIFQYYREEENGRGNFPPRFSGLQFPNYSSELNVNALELDDSALYLCASSQELRRGQGTQYFGPGTRLLVL.

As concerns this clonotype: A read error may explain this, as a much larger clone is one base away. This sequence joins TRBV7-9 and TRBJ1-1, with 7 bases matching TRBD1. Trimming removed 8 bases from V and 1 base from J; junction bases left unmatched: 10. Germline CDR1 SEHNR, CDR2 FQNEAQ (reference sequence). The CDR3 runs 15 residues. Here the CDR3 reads CASSTRDSRNTEAFF. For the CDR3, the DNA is TGTGCCAGCTCAACCCGGGACAGCAGGAACACTGAAGCTTTCTTT. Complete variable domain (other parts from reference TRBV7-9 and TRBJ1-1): DTGVSQNPRHKITKRGQNVTFRCDPISEHNRLYWYRQTLGQGPEFLTYFQNEAQLEKSRLLSDRFSAERPKGSFSTLEIQRTEQGDSAMYLCASSTRDSRNTEAFFGQGTRLTVV.

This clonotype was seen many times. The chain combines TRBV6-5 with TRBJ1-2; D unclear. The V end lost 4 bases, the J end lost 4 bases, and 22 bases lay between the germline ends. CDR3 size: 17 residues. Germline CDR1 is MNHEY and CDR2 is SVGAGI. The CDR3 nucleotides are TGTGCCAGCAGTTTATCGCTCTCTATGCGAAAGACCTATGGCTACACCTTC. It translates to CASSLSLSMRKTYGYTF.

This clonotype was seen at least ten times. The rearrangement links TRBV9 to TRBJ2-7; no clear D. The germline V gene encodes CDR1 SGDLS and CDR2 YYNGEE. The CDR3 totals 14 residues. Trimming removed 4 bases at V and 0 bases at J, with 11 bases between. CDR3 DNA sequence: TGTGCCAGCAGCCCCCGAGCCCTCTCCTACGAGCAGTACTTC. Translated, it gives CASSPRALSYEQYF.

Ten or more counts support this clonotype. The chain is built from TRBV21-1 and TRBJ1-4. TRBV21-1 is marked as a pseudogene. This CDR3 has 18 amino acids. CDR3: CASSIPGLGPGGDEKLFF. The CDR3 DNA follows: TGTGCCAGCAGCATACCGGGGCTAGGGCCCGGGGGTGATGAAAAACTGTTTTTT.

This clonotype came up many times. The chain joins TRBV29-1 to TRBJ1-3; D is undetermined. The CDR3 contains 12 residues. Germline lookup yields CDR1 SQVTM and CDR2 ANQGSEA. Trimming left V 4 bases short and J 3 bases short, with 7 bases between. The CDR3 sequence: CSVVRGGNTIYF. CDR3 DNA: TGCAGCGTTGTTCGCGGTGGAAACACCATATATTTT. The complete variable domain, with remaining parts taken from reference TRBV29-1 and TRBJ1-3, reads SAVISQKPSRDICQRGTSLTIQCQVDSQVTMMFWYRQQPGQSLTLIATANQGSEATYESGFVIDKFPISRPNLTFSTLTVSNMSPEDSSIYLCSVVRGGNTIYFGEGSWLTVV.

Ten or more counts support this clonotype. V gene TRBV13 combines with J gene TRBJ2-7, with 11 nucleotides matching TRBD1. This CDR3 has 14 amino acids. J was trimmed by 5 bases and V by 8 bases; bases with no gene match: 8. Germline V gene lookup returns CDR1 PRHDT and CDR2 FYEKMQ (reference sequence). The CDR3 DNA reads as TGTGCCAGCGTGCTCGGGACAGGGGGACACGAGCAGTACTTC. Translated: CASVLGTGGHEQYF.

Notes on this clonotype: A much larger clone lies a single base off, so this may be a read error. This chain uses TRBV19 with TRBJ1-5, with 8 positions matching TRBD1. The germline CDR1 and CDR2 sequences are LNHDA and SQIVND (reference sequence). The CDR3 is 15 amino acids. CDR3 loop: CASTPGQAANQHQHF. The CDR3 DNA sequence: TGTGCCAGTACCCCGGGACAGGCGGCTAATCAGCACCAGCATTTT.

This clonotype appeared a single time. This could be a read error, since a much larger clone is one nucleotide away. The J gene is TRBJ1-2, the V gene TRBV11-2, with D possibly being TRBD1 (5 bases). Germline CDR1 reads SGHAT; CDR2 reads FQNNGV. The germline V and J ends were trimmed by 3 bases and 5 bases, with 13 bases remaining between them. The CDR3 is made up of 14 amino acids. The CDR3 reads CASSLGGGFYGYTF. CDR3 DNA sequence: TGTGCCAGCAGCTTGGGGGGGGGGTTTTATGGCTACACCTTC. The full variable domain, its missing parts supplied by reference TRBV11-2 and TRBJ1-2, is EAGVAQSPRYKIIEKRQSVAFWCNPISGHATLYWYQQILGQGPKLLIQFQNNGVVDDSQLPKDRFSAERLKGVDSTLKIQPAKLEDSAVYLCASSLGGGFYGYTFGSGTRLTVV.

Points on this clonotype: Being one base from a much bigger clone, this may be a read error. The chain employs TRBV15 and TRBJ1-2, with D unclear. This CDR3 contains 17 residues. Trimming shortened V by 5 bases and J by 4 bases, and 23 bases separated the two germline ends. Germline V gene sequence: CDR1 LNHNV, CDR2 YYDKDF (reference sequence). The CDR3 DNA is TGTGCCACCAGCCACAAACAACGGTGTGGAAAGACCTATGGCTACACCTTC. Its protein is CATSHKQRCGKTYGYTF.

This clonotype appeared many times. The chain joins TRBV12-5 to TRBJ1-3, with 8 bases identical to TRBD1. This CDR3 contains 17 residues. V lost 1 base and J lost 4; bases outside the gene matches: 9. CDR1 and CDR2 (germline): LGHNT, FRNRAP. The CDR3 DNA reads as TGTGCTAGTGGTTTGGGAAGGACAGGGTTCGGAGGAAACACCATATATTTT. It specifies CASGLGRTGFGGNTIYF.

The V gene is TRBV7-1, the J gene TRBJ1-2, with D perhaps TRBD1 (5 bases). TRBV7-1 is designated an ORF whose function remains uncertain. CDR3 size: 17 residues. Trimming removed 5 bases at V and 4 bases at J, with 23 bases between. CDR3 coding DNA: TGTGCCAGCAGCCTAAAACATCACGAGGGGAAGACCTATGGCTACACCTTC. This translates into CASSLKHHEGKTYGYTF.

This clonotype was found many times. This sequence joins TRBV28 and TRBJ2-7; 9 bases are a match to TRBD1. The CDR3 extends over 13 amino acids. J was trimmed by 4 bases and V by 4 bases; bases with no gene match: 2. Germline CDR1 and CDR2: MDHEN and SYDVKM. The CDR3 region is CASSWGTGYEQYF. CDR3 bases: TGTGCCAGCAGTTGGGGGACAGGGTACGAGCAGTACTTC. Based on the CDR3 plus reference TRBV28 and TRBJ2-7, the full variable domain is DVKVTQSSRYLVKRTGEKVFLECVQDMDHENMFWYRQDPGLGLRLIYFSYDVKMKEKGDIPEGYSVSREKKERFSLILESASTNQTSMYLCASSWGTGYEQYFGPGTRLTVT.

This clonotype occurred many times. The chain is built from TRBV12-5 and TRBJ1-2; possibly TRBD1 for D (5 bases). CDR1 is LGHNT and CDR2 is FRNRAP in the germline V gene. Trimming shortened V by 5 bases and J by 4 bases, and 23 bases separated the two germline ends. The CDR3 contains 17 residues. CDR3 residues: CASGTSCLQGKTYGYTF. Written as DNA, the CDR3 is TGTGCTAGTGGTACATCATGTTTGCAGGGAAAGACCTATGGCTACACCTTC.